The present T cell receptor (beta chain) was sequenced within a study of blood T cell repertoires in COVID-19. The wider study: Spain, Italy and the United States supplied samples that represented acute and convalescent COVID-19. Nucleic acid was either cDNA or gDNA, and it came from T cells, B-cell-depleted T cells, or PBMCs.

Sequencing was performed with immunoSEQ multiplex PCR; in TCRdb, only in-frame clones are kept and a portion is missing. In the table there are 200,000 to 250,000 clones, roughly 85% of which are singletons. CDR1 is MNHEY and CDR2 is SVGAGI in the germline V gene. With 6 bases clipped from V and 6 bases from J, the junction kept 10 bases outside the gene matches. The length of the CDR3 is 15 residues. Recruitment covered 20 to 25 US areas and drew participants whose ages spanned about 18 to 100 years. Assignments of participants to cohorts depended upon their own reported clinical history. V gene TRBV6-5 combines with J gene TRBJ1-5, with TRBD1 matching 8 bases. Sequencing used PBMCs or T cells enriched from blood (not recorded which). The sequence derives from a woman aged 45-65 years with acute COVID-19. The CDR3 sequence: CASRDVQGDGQPQHF. DNA of the CDR3: TGTGCCAGCAGAGACGTACAGGGGGACGGTCAGCCCCAGCATTTT.